A selection of T cell receptor beta chains follows, all from one sample in a study of T-cell reconstitution after alpha-beta-depleted transplantation in children. Using its own MiXCR run on the PCR reads, TCRdb lists one record per CDR3 protein. The sample has 100,000 to 120,000 distinct CDR3 sequences, about 9.4% seen once. The sequencing used PBMCs from the stem cell graft donor, collected from the stem cell graft. These receptors originate from a human donor who donated a stem cell graft to a child with acute lymphoblastic leukemia. CDR3s include the opening cysteine and the closing phenylalanine or tryptophan. The D gene is left open where the match is weak. Clone sizes are given selectively: once, few, many, or a class where the clone is expanded.

abundance	d_gene	j_gene	v_gene	CDR3nt	CDR3aa
many	TRBD1	TRBJ1-6	TRBV3-1	TGTGCCAGCAGGAAACAGGGGCGCGGCTCACCCCTCCACTTT	CASRKQGRGSPLHF
NA	TRBD1	TRBJ1-5	TRBV7-9	TGTGCCAGCAGCCCAAGGGACAGTTTTCAGCCCCAGCATTTT	CASSPRDSFQPQHF
many	TRBD1	TRBJ2-1	TRBV5-1	TGCGCCAGCAGCTTGATTGGACAGGGAGTCGGTGAGCAGTTCTTC	CASSLIGQGVGEQFF
many	NA	TRBJ2-7	TRBV6-5	TGTGCCAGCAGTTACCGTTTAGAGTCCTACGAGCAGTACTTC	CASSYRLESYEQYF
NA	TRBD2	TRBJ2-1	TRBV6-9	TGTGCCGCCAGTTATTGGAATAGCGGGAGCGCTTCTAATGAGCAGTTCTTC	CAASYWNSGSASNEQFF
many	NA	TRBJ2-3	TRBV5-1	TGCGCCAGCAGCCCCGGACAGAACACAGATACGCAGTATTTT	CASSPGQNTDTQYF
many	TRBD1	TRBJ2-7	TRBV18	TGTGCCAGCTCAGCCGGGACAGGGCGAGGCGAGCAGTACTTC	CASSAGTGRGEQYF
NA	TRBD2	TRBJ2-7	TRBV4-2	TGTGCCAGCAGCCCCGGGGCGGGAGGGCTCCAGTACGAGCAGTACTTC	CASSPGAGGLQYEQYF
many	NA	TRBJ2-7	TRBV20-1	TGCAGTGCTCCTCTAAGTGGAGCTTTGGGTAACGACGAGCAGTACTTC	CSAPLSGALGNDEQYF
many	NA	TRBJ2-1	TRBV7-2	TGTGCCAGCAGCTTATATGCGAACGAGCAGTTCTTC	CASSLYANEQFF
many	NA	TRBJ1-2	TRBV7-2	TGTGCCAGCAGCCCCCGGCGGGCCTATGGCTACACCTTC	CASSPRRAYGYTF
NA	NA	TRBJ2-7	TRBV12-3/TRBV12-4	TGTGCCAGCAGTTTGGTCGGTCGCTACGAGCAGTACTTC	CASSLVGRYEQYF
many	TRBD1	TRBJ1-2	TRBV4-3	TGCGCCAGCAGCCAGTTTTCGGGACAGGGTTATGGCTACACCTTC	CASSQFSGQGYGYTF
many	NA	TRBJ1-5	TRBV6-5	TGTGCCAGCAGCCCTTATAGGGGAGACAATCAGCCCCAGCATTTT	CASSPYRGDNQPQHF
many	TRBD1	TRBJ2-5	TRBV12-3/TRBV12-4	TGTGCCAGCAGTTTAAGTGGCAGGGGGAACCAAGAGACCCAGTACTTC	CASSLSGRGNQETQYF
many	TRBD1	TRBJ1-6	TRBV3-1	TGTGCCAGCAGCCCCGGACAGGGCCGATCACCCCTCCACTTT	CASSPGQGRSPLHF
many	TRBD2	TRBJ2-3	TRBV20-1	TGCAGTGCTAGTAAACTAGCGGGAGGGGGAGATACGCAGTATTTT	CSASKLAGGGDTQYF
many	NA	TRBJ1-2	TRBV5-6	TGTGCCAGCAGCTCCGGGACACAGATGAGGTGGGGCTACACCTTC	CASSSGTQMRWGYTF
many	NA	TRBJ2-7	TRBV7-2	TGTGCCAGCAGCTTAGGCTGGTCGGACGAGCAGTACTTC	CASSLGWSDEQYF
many	TRBD2	TRBJ2-5	TRBV7-2	TGTGCCAGCAGCCAAGGCGGACTAGCGGGGGGTGAGACCCAGTACTTC	CASSQGGLAGGETQYF
many	NA	TRBJ2-1	TRBV11-2	TGTGCCAGCAGCTTCCGGGCCTATAATGAGCAGTTCTTC	CASSFRAYNEQFF
many	TRBD2	TRBJ2-5	TRBV15	TGTGCCACCAAGGTAGCGGGATACCAAGAGACCCAGTACTTC	CATKVAGYQETQYF
few	TRBD1	TRBJ1-2	TRBV19	TGTGCCACCCGACCTGGGACAGGGAGGGTCGGCTATGGCTACACCTTC	CATRPGTGRVGYGYTF
many	NA	TRBJ2-2	TRBV21-1	TGTGCCAGCAGCAAACCCGGTCCTAGTACCGGGGAGCTGTTTTTT	CASSKPGPSTGELFF
many	NA	TRBJ2-7	TRBV5-1	TGCGCCAGCAGCTTTCAGCGGACCTCCTACGAGCAGTACTTC	CASSFQRTSYEQYF
many	NA	TRBJ2-2	TRBV6-1	TGTGCCAGCAAAAAGGACTGGAACACCGGGGAGCTGTTTTTT	CASKKDWNTGELFF
many	NA	TRBJ1-1	TRBV7-7	TGTGCTAGCAGCTTAAGACTAAACACTGAAGCTTTCTTT	CASSLRLNTEAFF
few	TRBD2	TRBJ2-5	TRBV7-2	TGTGCCAGCAGCCCAAGCGGGGGAGAGACCCAGTACTTC	CASSPSGGETQYF
NA	TRBD2	TRBJ2-5	TRBV7-7	TGTGCTAGCAGCTTAGCATTGGCCCTAGCGGGGTCTGAAGAGACCCAGTACTTC	CASSLALALAGSEETQYF
NA	NA	TRBJ2-1	TRBV20-1	TGCAGTGCTAGAGATTTATCCCGCGGGATGGACAATGAGCAGTTCTTC	CSARDLSRGMDNEQFF
many	NA	TRBJ2-2	TRBV29-1	TGCAGCGTTGACCCCGCCACCGGGGAGCTGTTTTTT	CSVDPATGELFF
NA	TRBD1	TRBJ2-7	TRBV7-9	TGTGCCAGCAGCTTAGCGACAGGGATCCACGAGCAGTACTTC	CASSLATGIHEQYF
many	NA	TRBJ2-5	TRBV12-3/TRBV12-4	TGTGCCAGCAGCTTCCGGGACGGGGGCGAGACCCAGTACTTC	CASSFRDGGETQYF
many	TRBD2	TRBJ2-1	TRBV29-1	TGCAGCGTTGAGGGACTAGGAAACGGTAGTGAGCAGTTCTTC	CSVEGLGNGSEQFF
many	TRBD2	TRBJ2-1	TRBV20-1	TGCAGTGCTAGATCCCCGCACGGGAGGAACGATGAGCAGTTCTTC	CSARSPHGRNDEQFF
many	TRBD1	TRBJ1-3	TRBV7-2	TGTGCCAGCAGTTACCGACAGGGTGGCAACACCATATATTTT	CASSYRQGGNTIYF
many	NA	TRBJ2-7	TRBV4-2	TGTGCCAGCAGCCATCCAGGTAGCTCCTACGAGCAGTACTTC	CASSHPGSSYEQYF
many	TRBD2	TRBJ2-7	TRBV9	TGTGCCAGCAGCGTAGCAGCGGGAGGGCCGAGGGAGCAGTACTTC	CASSVAAGGPREQYF
many	NA	TRBJ2-1	TRBV20-1	TGCAGTGCTAGAGAGCGGGCGAGCTCCTACAATGAGCAGTTCTTC	CSARERASSYNEQFF
many	NA	TRBJ2-1	TRBV6-2/TRBV6-3	TGTGCCAGCAGTTACCCCCCTACAGGAGATGAGCAGTTCTTC	CASSYPPTGDEQFF
many	NA	TRBJ2-1	TRBV7-2	TGTGCCAGCAGCTTAACTAGGGACAACTACAATGAGCAGTTCTTC	CASSLTRDNYNEQFF
many	NA	TRBJ2-7	TRBV12-3/TRBV12-4	TGTGCCAGCAGCCCGGGACCGACCGTTATCTCCTACGAGCAGTACTTC	CASSPGPTVISYEQYF
many	NA	TRBJ2-1	TRBV7-7	TGTGCTAGCAGCTTAGAAGGTAGGGGCGACAATGAGCAGTTCTTC	CASSLEGRGDNEQFF
many	TRBD1	TRBJ2-5	TRBV7-2	TGTGCCAGCAGCTCCGCTGGACAGGGGGAGACCCAGTACTTC	CASSSAGQGETQYF
many	TRBD2	TRBJ2-3	TRBV10-3	TGTGCCATCAGCTCAGCGGGGGGATCCACAGATACGCAGTATTTT	CAISSAGGSTDTQYF
many	NA	TRBJ1-1	TRBV9	TGTGCCAGCAGCCCCCCAGGAAGAAACACTGAAGCTTTCTTT	CASSPPGRNTEAFF
few	NA	TRBJ2-2	TRBV6-4	TGTGCCAGCTCCACGGGGTCGAACACCGGGGAGCTGTTTTTT	CASSTGSNTGELFF
many	TRBD2	TRBJ2-1	TRBV12-3/TRBV12-4	TGTGCCAGCAGTGCCCTGAGGCTAGCGGCTTCCTACAATGAGCAGTTCTTC	CASSALRLAASYNEQFF
many	NA	TRBJ2-7	TRBV12-3/TRBV12-4	TGTGCCAGCAGTTTGGGGCCCCGATGGAAGGGCTACGAGCAGTACTTC	CASSLGPRWKGYEQYF
many	NA	TRBJ2-6	TRBV5-1	TGCGCCAGCAGCTTGGTCGTAGGGAATGTTGGTGGGGCCAACGTCCTGACTTTC	CASSLVVGNVGGANVLTF
many	NA	TRBJ2-7	TRBV7-8	TGTGCCAGCAGCTCAGGGGTGTTCTACGAGCAGTACTTC	CASSSGVFYEQYF
many	NA	TRBJ1-5	TRBV27	TGTGCCAGCAGTTTATGGGGGGACAATCAGCCCCAGCATTTT	CASSLWGDNQPQHF